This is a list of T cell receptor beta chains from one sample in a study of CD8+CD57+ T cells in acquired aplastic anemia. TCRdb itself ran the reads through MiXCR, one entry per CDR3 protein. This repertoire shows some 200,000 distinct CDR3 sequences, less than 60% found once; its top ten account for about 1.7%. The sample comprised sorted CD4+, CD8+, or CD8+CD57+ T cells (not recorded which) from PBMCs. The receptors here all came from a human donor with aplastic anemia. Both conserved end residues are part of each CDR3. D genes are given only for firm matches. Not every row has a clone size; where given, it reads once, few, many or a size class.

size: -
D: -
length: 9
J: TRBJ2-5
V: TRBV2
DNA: TGTGCCATAACAGAGACCCAGTACTTC
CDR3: CAITETQYF

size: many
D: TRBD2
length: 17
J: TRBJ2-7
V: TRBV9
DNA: TGTGCCAGCAGCGTAGGACCAGTAGCGGGAGGGCCGGGAGAGCAGTACTTC
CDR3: CASSVGPVAGGPGEQYF

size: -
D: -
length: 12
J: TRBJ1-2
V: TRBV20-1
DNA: TGCAGTGCTAGACAGGGAGGGCATGGCTACACCTTC
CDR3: CSARQGGHGYTF

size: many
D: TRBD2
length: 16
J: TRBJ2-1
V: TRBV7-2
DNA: TGTGCCAGCAGCTTAGGCTTAGCGGGAGGTTACAATGAGCAGTTCTTC
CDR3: CASSLGLAGGYNEQFF

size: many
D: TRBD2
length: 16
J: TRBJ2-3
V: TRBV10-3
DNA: TGTGCCATCAGTGTGGGGCTAGCGGAAAGCACAGATACGCAGTATTTT
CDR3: CAISVGLAESTDTQYF

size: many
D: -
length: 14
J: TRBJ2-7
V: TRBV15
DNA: TGTGCCACCAGCAGAGATCTGGGACCCTACGAGCAGTACTTC
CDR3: CATSRDLGPYEQYF

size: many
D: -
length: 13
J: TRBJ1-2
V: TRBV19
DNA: TGTGCCAGTACCCGGACAGTGGGCTATGGCTACACCTTC
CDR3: CASTRTVGYGYTF

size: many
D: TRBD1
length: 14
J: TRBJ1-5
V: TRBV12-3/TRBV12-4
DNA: TGTGCCAGCAGCGGGACAGCCCAATATCAGCCCCAGCATTTT
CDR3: CASSGTAQYQPQHF

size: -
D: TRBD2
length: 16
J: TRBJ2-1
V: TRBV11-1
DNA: TGTGCCAGCAGCACCGGGACTAGCGGGCTGATGAATGAGCAGTTCTTC
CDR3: CASSTGTSGLMNEQFF

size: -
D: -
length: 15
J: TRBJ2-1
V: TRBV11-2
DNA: TGTGCCAGCAGCGCCCAGGGTTTCCCGTACAATGAGCAGTTCTTC
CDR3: CASSAQGFPYNEQFF

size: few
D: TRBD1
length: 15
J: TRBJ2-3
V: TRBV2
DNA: TGTGCCAGCAGCCCGACAGGGGGCCACACAGATACGCAGTATTTT
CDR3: CASSPTGGHTDTQYF

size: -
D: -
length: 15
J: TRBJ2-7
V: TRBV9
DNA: TGTGCCAGCAGCGTAGACGGTGAGGGGATAAGCGAGCAGTACTTC
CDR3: CASSVDGEGISEQYF

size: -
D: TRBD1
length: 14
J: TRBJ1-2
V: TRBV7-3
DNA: TGTGCCAGCAGCGGCGGGGGACAGGAAGTTGGCTACACCTTC
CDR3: CASSGGGQEVGYTF

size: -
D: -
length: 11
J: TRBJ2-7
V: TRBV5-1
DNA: TGCGCCAGCAGAATTAAATACGAGCAGTACTTC
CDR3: CASRIKYEQYF

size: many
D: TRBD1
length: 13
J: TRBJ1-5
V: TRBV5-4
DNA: TGTGCCAGCAGCCAGGGACAGTATCAGCCCCAGCATTTT
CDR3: CASSQGQYQPQHF

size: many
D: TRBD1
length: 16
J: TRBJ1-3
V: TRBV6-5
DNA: TGTGCCAGCAGTTACGGCCAGGGGGCCACTGGAAACACCATATATTTT
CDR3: CASSYGQGATGNTIYF

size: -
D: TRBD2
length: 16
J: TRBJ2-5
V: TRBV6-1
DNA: TGTGCCAGCAGTGAATTAGCGGGGGGCCCAACGGGGACCCAGTACTTC
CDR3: CASSELAGGPTGTQYF

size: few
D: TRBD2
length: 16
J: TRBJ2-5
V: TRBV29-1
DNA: TGCAGCGTTGAGGGTGCGACTAGCGGGAGTCCAGAGACCCAGTACTTC
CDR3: CSVEGATSGSPETQYF

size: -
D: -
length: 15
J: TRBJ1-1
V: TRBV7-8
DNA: TGTGCCAGCAGCTTAGTCGTCGGGGCGATCACTGAAGCTTTCTTT
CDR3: CASSLVVGAITEAFF

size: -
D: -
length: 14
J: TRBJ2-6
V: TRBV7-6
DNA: TGTGCCAGCAGCTTCAGGGCTGGGGCCAACGTCCTGACTTTC
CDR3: CASSFRAGANVLTF

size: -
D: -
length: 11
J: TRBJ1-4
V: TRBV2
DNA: TGTGCCAGCCTGACAGCCGGAAAACTGTTTTTT
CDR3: CASLTAGKLFF

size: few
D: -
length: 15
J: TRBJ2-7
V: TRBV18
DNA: TGTGCCAGCTCACCACAATTGAAAGGAATTGGCGAGCAGTACTTC
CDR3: CASSPQLKGIGEQYF

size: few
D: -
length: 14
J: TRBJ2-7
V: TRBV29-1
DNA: TGCAGCGTCTCCGGTCGGACAGCTGGCTACGAGCAGTACTTC
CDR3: CSVSGRTAGYEQYF

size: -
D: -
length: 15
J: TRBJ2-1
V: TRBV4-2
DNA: TGTGCCAGCAGCCAACAGGGGGAGGGATCGGATGAGCAGTTCTTC
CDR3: CASSQQGEGSDEQFF

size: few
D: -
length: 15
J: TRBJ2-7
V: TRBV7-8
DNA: TGTGCCAGCAGCTTAGCGCTGAACGCCGTAGGTGAGCAGTACTTC
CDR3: CASSLALNAVGEQYF

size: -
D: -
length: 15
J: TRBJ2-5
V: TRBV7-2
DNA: TGTGCCAGCAGCTTAGTGGGGGCGCAGGAGGAGACCCAGTACTTC
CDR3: CASSLVGAQEETQYF

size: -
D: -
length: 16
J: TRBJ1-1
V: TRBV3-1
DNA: TGTGCCAGCAGCCAAGATGGCGGACGGGCGAACACTGAAGCTTTCTTT
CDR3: CASSQDGGRANTEAFF

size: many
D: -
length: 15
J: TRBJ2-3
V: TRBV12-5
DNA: TGTGCTAGTGGTTTGGGCCCTGGGGGGACAGATACGCAGTATTTT
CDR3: CASGLGPGGTDTQYF

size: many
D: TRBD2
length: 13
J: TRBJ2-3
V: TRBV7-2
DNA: TGTGCCAGCATCCCCCTAGCGGGGGGGCCATTGTATTTT
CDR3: CASIPLAGGPLYF

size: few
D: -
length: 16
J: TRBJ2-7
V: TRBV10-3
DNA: TGTGCCATCAGTGAGTCTGGCCTGTCAGGGGTCCACGAGCAGTACTTC
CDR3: CAISESGLSGVHEQYF

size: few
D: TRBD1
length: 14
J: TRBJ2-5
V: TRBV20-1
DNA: TGCAGTGCTAGAAAGACAGGGGAATGGGAGACCCAGTACTTC
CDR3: CSARKTGEWETQYF

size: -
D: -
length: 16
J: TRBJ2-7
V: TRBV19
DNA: TGTGCCAGTAGCCGAGATACACAGGGTCCCTACTACGAGCAGTACTTC
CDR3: CASSRDTQGPYYEQYF

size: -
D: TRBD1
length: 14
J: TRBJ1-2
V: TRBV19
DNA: TGTGCCAGTAGTATTCAACAGGGGAATTATGGCTACACCTTC
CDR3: CASSIQQGNYGYTF